Sequencing of this TCR beta chain was carried out in a study of CD8+ T cells in alopecia areata. As regards this clone: Its antigen is still unknown.

The treatment was: oral pan-JAK inhibitor, 5-10 mg twice daily. cDNA prepared by RNA extraction and subsequent reverse transcription served as the template for sequencing. Some clones are missing from TCRdb's copy, which holds only in-frame ones; the method was immunoSEQ multiplex PCR. The sample contains 150,000 to 200,000 clones, 60% of which appear only once. Trimming stripped 5 bases from V and 5 bases from J, with 10 bases between. CDR1 SGHRS and CDR2 YFSETQ come from the germline V gene. The length of the CDR3 is 12 residues. Whole-study results and caveats: Having just one nonresponder leaves the connection between baseline CD8+ expansion and response unresolved.

The TCR sequence derives from a human donor with alopecia areata. V is TRBV5-1 and J is TRBJ2-5; no clear D. The input for sequencing was CD4+ T cells sorted from blood, taken at week 24, from a patient treated with tofacitinib. This CDR3 is CASSSNLETQYF. CDR3 sequence (DNA): TGCGCCAGCAGTTCCAACCTGGAGACCCAGTACTTC. Full variable domain (missing parts from reference TRBV5-1 and TRBJ2-5): KAGVTQTPRYLIKTRGQQVTLSCSPISGHRSVSWYQQTPGQGLQFLFEYFSETQRNKGNFPGRFSGRQFSNSRSEMNVSTLELGDSALYLCASSSNLETQYFGPGTRLLVL.